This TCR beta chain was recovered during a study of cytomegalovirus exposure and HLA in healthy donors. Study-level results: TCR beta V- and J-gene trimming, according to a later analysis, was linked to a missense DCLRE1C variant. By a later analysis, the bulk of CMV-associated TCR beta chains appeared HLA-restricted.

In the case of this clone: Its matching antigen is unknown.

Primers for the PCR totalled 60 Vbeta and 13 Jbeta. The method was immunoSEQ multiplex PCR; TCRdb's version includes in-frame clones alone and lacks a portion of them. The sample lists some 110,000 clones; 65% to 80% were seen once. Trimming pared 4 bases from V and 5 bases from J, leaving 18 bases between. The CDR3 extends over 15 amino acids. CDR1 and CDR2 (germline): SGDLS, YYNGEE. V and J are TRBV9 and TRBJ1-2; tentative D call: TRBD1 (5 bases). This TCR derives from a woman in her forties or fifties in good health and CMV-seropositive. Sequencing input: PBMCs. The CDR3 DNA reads TGTGCCAGCAGCTCCACACCCCAGGGACTTTATGGCTACACCTTC. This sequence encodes CASSSTPQGLYGYTF.